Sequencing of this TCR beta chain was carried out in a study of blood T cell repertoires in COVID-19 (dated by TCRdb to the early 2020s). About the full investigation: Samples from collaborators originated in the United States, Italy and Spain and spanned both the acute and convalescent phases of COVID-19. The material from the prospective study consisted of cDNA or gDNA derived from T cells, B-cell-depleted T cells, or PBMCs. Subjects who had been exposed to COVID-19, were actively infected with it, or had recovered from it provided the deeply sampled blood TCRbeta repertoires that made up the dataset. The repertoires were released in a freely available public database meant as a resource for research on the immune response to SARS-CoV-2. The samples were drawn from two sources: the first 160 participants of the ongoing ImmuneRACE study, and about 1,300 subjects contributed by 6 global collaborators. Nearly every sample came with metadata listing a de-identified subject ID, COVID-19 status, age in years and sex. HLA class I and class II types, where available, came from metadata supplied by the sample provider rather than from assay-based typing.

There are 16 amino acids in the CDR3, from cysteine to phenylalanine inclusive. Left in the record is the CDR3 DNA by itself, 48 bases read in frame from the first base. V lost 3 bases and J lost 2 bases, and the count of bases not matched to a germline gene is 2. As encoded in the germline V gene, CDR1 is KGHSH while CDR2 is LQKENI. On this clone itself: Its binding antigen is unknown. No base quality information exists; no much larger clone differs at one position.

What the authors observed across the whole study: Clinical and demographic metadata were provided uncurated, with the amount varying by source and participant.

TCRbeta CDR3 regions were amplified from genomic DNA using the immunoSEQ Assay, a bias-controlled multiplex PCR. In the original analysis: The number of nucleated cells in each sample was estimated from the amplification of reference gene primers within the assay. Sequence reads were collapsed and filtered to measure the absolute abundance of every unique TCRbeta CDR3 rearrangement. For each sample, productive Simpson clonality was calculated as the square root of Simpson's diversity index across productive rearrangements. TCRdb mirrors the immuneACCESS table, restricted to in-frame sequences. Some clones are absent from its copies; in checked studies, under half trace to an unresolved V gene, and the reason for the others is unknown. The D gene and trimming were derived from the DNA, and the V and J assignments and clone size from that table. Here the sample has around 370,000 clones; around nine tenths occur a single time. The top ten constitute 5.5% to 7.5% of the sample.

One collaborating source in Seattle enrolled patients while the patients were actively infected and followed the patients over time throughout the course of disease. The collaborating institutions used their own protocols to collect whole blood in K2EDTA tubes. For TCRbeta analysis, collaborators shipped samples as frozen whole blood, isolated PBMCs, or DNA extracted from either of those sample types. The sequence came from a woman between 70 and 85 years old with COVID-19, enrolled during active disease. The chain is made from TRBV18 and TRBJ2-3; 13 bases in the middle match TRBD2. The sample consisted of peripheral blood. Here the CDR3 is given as CASSPGLAGFTDTQYF. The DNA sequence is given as TGTGCCAGCTCACCGGGACTAGCGGGGTTCACAGATACGCAGTATTTT.